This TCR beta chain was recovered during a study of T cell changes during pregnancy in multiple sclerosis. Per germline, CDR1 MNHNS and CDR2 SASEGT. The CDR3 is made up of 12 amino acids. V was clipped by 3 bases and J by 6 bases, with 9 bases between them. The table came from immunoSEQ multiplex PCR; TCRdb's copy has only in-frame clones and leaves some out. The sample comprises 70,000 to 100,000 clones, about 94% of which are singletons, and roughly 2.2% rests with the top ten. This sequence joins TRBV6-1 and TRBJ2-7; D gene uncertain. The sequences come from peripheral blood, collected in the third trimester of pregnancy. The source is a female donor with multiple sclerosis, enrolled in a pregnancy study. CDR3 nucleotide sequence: TGTGCCAGCAGTGATTCTGGTAGCGAGCAGTACTTC. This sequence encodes CASSDSGSEQYF.